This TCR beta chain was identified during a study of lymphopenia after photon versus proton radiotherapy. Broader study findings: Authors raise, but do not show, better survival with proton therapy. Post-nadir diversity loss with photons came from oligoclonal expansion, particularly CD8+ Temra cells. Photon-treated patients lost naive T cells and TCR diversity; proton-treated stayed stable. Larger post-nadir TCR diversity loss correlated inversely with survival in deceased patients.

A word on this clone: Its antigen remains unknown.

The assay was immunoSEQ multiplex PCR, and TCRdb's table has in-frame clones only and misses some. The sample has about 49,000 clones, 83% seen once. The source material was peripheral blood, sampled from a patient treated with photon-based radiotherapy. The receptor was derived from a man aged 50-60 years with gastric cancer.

DNA of the CDR3: TGTGCCAGCAGTCCACGCCGACAGGGTAACGGGGAGCTGTTTTTT. Its protein product is CASSPRRQGNGELFF. V usage is TRBV27 and J usage is TRBJ2-2, with 7 bases fitting TRBD1. The CDR3 is made up of 15 amino acids. Trimming took 5 bases from V and 7 from J; bases not matched to a gene: 10. CDR1 is MNHEY and CDR2 is SMNVEV in the germline V gene (reference sequence).